A selection of T cell receptor beta chains follows, all from one sample in a study of response to subunit inactivated influenza vaccine. Via MiXCR, TCRdb re-called the RT-PCR reads, giving one row per CDR3 protein. Of about 830,000 distinct CDR3 sequences in the sample, around 20% were seen once. The sample was PBMCs from blood, taken roughly 5 days after vaccination. Receptor source: a man in his forties or fifties who received an inactivated influenza vaccine. The CDR3 runs from the conserved cysteine through the conserved F or W. The order of the fields is V gene, D gene, J gene, clone size, CDR3 protein, CDR3 DNA. D genes are given only for firm matches. Size values are once, few and many counts, or a class for expanded clones, and some rows have none.

TRBV20-1	NA	TRBJ1-2	few	CSAAETYDYGYTF	TGCAGTGCTGCGGAGACCTACGACTATGGCTACACCTTC
TRBV6-5	NA	TRBJ1-1	NA	CASSYPGRTEEAFF	TGTGCCAGCAGTTACCCCGGACGGACCGAAGAAGCTTTCTTT
TRBV10-3	TRBD2	TRBJ2-3	many	CAISPNGLAAQDTQYF	TGTGCCATCAGTCCCAATGGACTAGCGGCACAAGATACGCAGTATTTT
TRBV10-1	TRBD1	TRBJ2-2	few	CASSFTGATGELFF	TGCGCCAGCAGTTTTACAGGGGCCACCGGGGAGCTGTTTTTT
TRBV6-5	NA	TRBJ2-1	many	CASSYSSEESSYNEQFF	TGTGCCAGCAGTTACTCTTCAGAGGAGAGCTCCTACAATGAGCAGTTCTTC
TRBV2	TRBD2	TRBJ2-3	NA	CASERGIHVTDTQYF	TGTGCCAGCGAGCGGGGCATACATGTCACAGATACGCAGTATTTT
TRBV20-1	NA	TRBJ1-1	many	CSASIGTEAFF	TGCAGTGCTAGTATAGGAACTGAAGCTTTCTTT
TRBV18	NA	TRBJ1-5	NA	CASSPFDNQPQHF	TGTGCCAGCTCACCTTTTGATAATCAGCCCCAGCATTTT
TRBV6-2/TRBV6-3	NA	TRBJ2-7	few	CASRQDWGVSGLTYEQYF	TGTGCCAGCAGGCAGGACTGGGGAGTGTCCGGACTTACCTACGAGCAGTACTTC
TRBV10-3	NA	TRBJ2-3	few	CAISESLSLGTDTQYF	TGTGCCATCAGTGAGTCGCTTAGCCTGGGCACAGATACGCAGTATTTT
TRBV5-5	NA	TRBJ1-1	few	CASSFQPGRGNTEAFF	TGTGCCAGCAGCTTCCAACCCGGACGCGGAAATACTGAAGCTTTCTTT
TRBV4-2	NA	TRBJ2-2	NA	CASSQSGTPGLGELFF	TGTGCCAGCAGCCAATCCGGGACCCCGGGACTCGGGGAGCTGTTTTTT
TRBV20-1	NA	TRBJ1-2	many	CSARDDGGYTF	TGCAGTGCTAGAGACGACGGGGGCTACACCTTC
TRBV6-1	NA	TRBJ1-5	few	CASSKQRGQPQHF	TGTGCCAGCAGTAAACAGAGGGGCCAGCCCCAGCATTTT
TRBV6-2/TRBV6-3	NA	TRBJ2-1	NA	CASSPGGMLGNEQFF	TGTGCCAGCAGCCCGGGGGGCATGCTTGGCAATGAGCAGTTCTTC
TRBV5-5	TRBD1	TRBJ1-6	NA	CASSPGTVDSPLHF	TGTGCCAGCAGCCCCGGGACAGTCGATTCACCCCTCCACTTT
TRBV13	NA	TRBJ2-7	few	CASSLTGEVEQYF	TGTGCCAGCAGCTTAACAGGTGAAGTCGAGCAGTACTTC
TRBV15	NA	TRBJ2-7	many	CATSRGSSSYEQYF	TGTGCCACCAGCAGAGGTAGTAGCTCCTACGAGCAGTACTTC
TRBV6-9	TRBD2	TRBJ2-2	NA	CASSYPITSGRPTGELFF	TGTGCCAGCAGTTATCCCATCACTAGCGGGAGGCCCACCGGGGAGCTGTTTTTT
TRBV5-1	NA	TRBJ1-2	NA	CASSLEQYHGYTF	TGCGCCAGCAGCTTGGAACAGTACCATGGCTACACCTTC
TRBV2	NA	TRBJ2-3	NA	CARAWRGSWDTQYF	TGTGCCAGAGCCTGGAGGGGTTCTTGGGATACGCAGTATTTT
TRBV6-2/TRBV6-3	NA	TRBJ1-4	NA	CASRDSVKEKLFF	TGTGCCAGCAGGGACAGCGTAAAGGAAAAACTGTTTTTT
TRBV7-8	TRBD2	TRBJ2-2	NA	CASSLVGGSGSWNTGELVF	TGTGCCAGCAGCTTAGTGGGTGGTAGCGGGAGTTGGAACACCGGGGAGCTGGTTTTT
TRBV28	TRBD2	TRBJ2-7	NA	CASSSPLAGGRTHEQYF	TGTGCCAGCAGTTCCCCCCTGGCGGGGGGCAGAACCCACGAGCAGTACTTC
TRBV2	NA	TRBJ2-2	NA	CASSEVTATGELFF	TGTGCCAGCAGTGAAGTGACAGCGACCGGGGAGCTGTTTTTT
TRBV4-2	NA	TRBJ2-2	NA	CASSHGGLTGELFF	TGTGCCAGCAGCCACGGGGGGCTCACCGGGGAGCTGTTTTTT
TRBV20-1	TRBD2	TRBJ2-1	many	CSAPPGRGYNEQFF	TGCAGTGCTCCTCCCGGGAGGGGCTACAATGAGCAGTTCTTC
TRBV5-1	NA	TRBJ2-5	many	CASSLEHLQETQYF	TGCGCCAGCAGCTTGGAACACCTACAAGAGACCCAGTACTTC
TRBV20-1	NA	TRBJ2-2	NA	CCASFSRGLVTGELFF	TGCTGTGCTAGTTTCTCCCGGGGGCTTGTCACCGGGGAGCTGTTTTTT
TRBV5-5	NA	TRBJ2-1	few	CASSLAAANSYNEQFF	TGTGCCAGCAGCTTGGCCGCCGCCAACTCCTACAATGAGCAGTTCTTC
TRBV10-3	TRBD1	TRBJ2-2	NA	CAIRDRGMDTGELFF	TGTGCCATCAGGGACAGGGGGATGGACACCGGGGAGCTGTTTTTT
TRBV24-1	TRBD1	TRBJ1-5	NA	CATSGSTGGNQPQHF	TGTGCCACCAGTGGCTCTACAGGGGGTAATCAGCCCCAGCATTTT
TRBV5-1	TRBD2	TRBJ2-1	NA	CASSGTSGRASNEQFF	TGCGCCAGCAGCGGAACTAGCGGGAGGGCCTCTAATGAGCAGTTCTTC
TRBV28	NA	TRBJ2-7	NA	CASTTYRASEQYF	TGTGCCAGCACCACCTACAGGGCCAGCGAGCAGTACTTC
TRBV12-3/TRBV12-4	NA	TRBJ1-5	many	CASSLSRREQPQHF	TGTGCCAGCAGTTTAAGTCGCAGGGAACAGCCCCAGCATTTT
TRBV3-1	NA	TRBJ2-1	NA	CASSQGSGQGRYNEQFF	TGTGCCAGCAGCCAAGGAAGTGGTCAGGGGCGCTACAATGAGCAGTTCTTC
TRBV5-8	TRBD2	TRBJ2-1	NA	CASRLRIGTSYNEQFF	TGTGCCAGCAGACTGCGGATAGGGACTAGTTACAATGAGCAGTTCTTC
TRBV6-2/TRBV6-3	TRBD1	TRBJ1-6	NA	CASTRGQRNSPLHF	TGTGCCAGCACCAGGGGACAGAGGAATTCACCCCTCCACTTT
TRBV12-3/TRBV12-4	NA	TRBJ1-6	few	CASSLSAGPLHF	TGTGCCAGCAGTTTAAGCGCGGGGCCCCTCCACTTT
TRBV27	NA	TRBJ1-2	few	CASSPRSTAAYGYTF	TGTGCCAGCAGTCCGAGGTCCACCGCCGCTTATGGCTACACCTTC
TRBV7-6	NA	TRBJ1-2	NA	CASSGYKTGGYTF	TGTGCCAGCAGCGGCTATAAAACCGGTGGCTACACCTTC
TRBV20-1	NA	TRBJ2-7	NA	CSARDGGSSYEQYF	TGCAGTGCTAGAGATGGGGGGAGCTCCTACGAGCAGTACTTC
TRBV10-3	NA	TRBJ2-7	few	CAISGTTLSYEQYF	TGTGCCATCAGTGGGACAACGTTATCCTACGAGCAGTACTTC